Listed below are T cell receptor beta chains from one sample, sequenced in a study of T cell repertoires in cytomegalovirus infection. TCRdb redid the calling of the reads with MiXCR, one entry per CDR3 protein. The data contain about 830,000 distinct CDR3 sequences, about 33% of them seen just once; the ten biggest clones take up 9.5% to 15%. The antigens of these receptors remain unknown. Sequencing used cultured CD8+ T cells from PBMCs, obtained from culture after CMV antigen stimulation. All receptors come from a human donor in good health (CMV status not recorded). Some clones in this sample may be carry-over from other donors' samples. The CDR3 runs from the conserved cysteine through the conserved F or W. The order of the fields is J gene, V gene, D gene, clone size, CDR3 protein, CDR3 DNA. D genes are given only for firm matches. Clone size is given for some rows only: seen once, a few or many times, or a class if the clone is expanded.

TRBJ2-3 | TRBV28 | . | . | CASSQIVGVDTQYF | TGTGCCAGCAGTCAGATAGTGGGGGTAGATACGCAGTATTTT
TRBJ2-1 | TRBV7-8 | . | many | CASSLARGAGYNEQFF | TGTGCCAGCAGCTTAGCGAGGGGGGCCGGCTACAATGAGCAGTTCTTC
TRBJ2-1 | TRBV28 | TRBD2 | . | CAGGTSGSYNEQFF | TGTGCGGGGGGGACTAGCGGGTCCTACAATGAGCAGTTCTTC
TRBJ1-4 | TRBV28 | TRBD1 | few | CASSLGGGDGTNEKLFF | TGTGCCAGCAGTTTAGGAGGGGGCGATGGTACTAATGAAAAACTGTTTTTT
TRBJ2-2 | TRBV5-1 | . | . | CASRSDRDRPDTGELFF | TGCGCCAGCAGAAGTGATCGCGATAGGCCAGACACCGGGGAGCTGTTTTTT
TRBJ2-6 | TRBV24-1 | TRBD1 | . | CATSGPHRGPTGANVLTF | TGTGCCACCAGTGGTCCTCACAGGGGGCCCACTGGGGCCAACGTCCTGACTTTC
TRBJ2-7 | TRBV7-6 | . | few | CASSDRTSSYEQYF | TGTGCCAGCAGCGACAGAACCAGCTCCTACGAGCAGTACTTC
TRBJ2-1 | TRBV12-3/TRBV12-4 | . | many | CASSGNEQFF | TGTGCCAGCAGCGGCAATGAGCAGTTCTTC
TRBJ2-3 | TRBV27 | TRBD1 | . | CASTGTGPPDTQYF | TGTGCCAGCACCGGGACAGGACCCCCAGATACGCAGTATTTT
TRBJ2-5 | TRBV7-9 | . | once | CATLGAVQETQYF | TGTGCCACCCTAGGCGCAGTCCAAGAGACCCAGTACTTC
TRBJ2-2 | TRBV6-6 | . | . | CASRGGVGELFF | TGTGCCAGCAGGGGGGGTGTCGGGGAGCTGTTTTTT
TRBJ2-1 | TRBV9 | TRBD2 | . | CASSVDSLAVGNEQFF | TGTGCCAGCAGCGTAGACTCCCTAGCGGTGGGGAATGAGCAGTTCTTC
TRBJ2-1 | TRBV4-1 | TRBD2 | . | CASSQDASRGVFF | TGCGCCAGCAGCCAAGATGCTTCGCGGGGGGTATTCTTC
TRBJ1-5 | TRBV6-2/TRBV6-3 | . | few | CASTGLASNQPQHF | TGTGCCAGCACGGGACTCGCTAGCAATCAGCCCCAGCATTTT
TRBJ1-1 | TRBV29-1 | . | few | CSGEFMNTEAFF | TGCAGCGGTGAATTCATGAACACTGAAGCTTTCTTT
TRBJ1-6 | TRBV27 | . | . | CASRPNGGGSPLHF | TGTGCCAGCAGACCGAACGGTGGGGGTTCACCCCTCCACTTT
TRBJ1-3 | TRBV9 | . | . | CASSSKVTGNTIYF | TGTGCCAGCAGCTCTAAGGTGACTGGAAACACCATATATTTT
TRBJ1-3 | TRBV7-2 | . | many | CASSSGRGLGGNTIYF | TGTGCCAGCAGCTCAGGACGGGGTCTAGGTGGAAACACCATATATTTT
TRBJ2-2 | TRBV7-8 | TRBD1 | many | CASSFRDRNTGELFF | TGTGCCAGCAGCTTCCGGGACAGAAACACCGGGGAGCTGTTTTTT
TRBJ1-5 | TRBV12-3/TRBV12-4 | . | few | CASSPSSVQPQHF | TGTGCCAGCAGCCCAAGTTCGGTTCAGCCCCAGCATTTT
TRBJ2-2 | TRBV5-4 | . | . | CASSSRSGGQLFF | TGTGCCAGCAGCTCGAGAAGCGGCGGACAGCTGTTTTTT
TRBJ2-1 | TRBV12-3/TRBV12-4 | TRBD2 | . | CASSQFGGGPYNEQFF | TGTGCCAGCAGTCAATTCGGCGGGGGGCCCTACAATGAGCAGTTCTTC
TRBJ2-2 | TRBV6-6 | . | . | CASSYSTGEAGELFF | TGTGCCAGCAGTTACTCGACCGGGGAAGCCGGGGAGCTGTTTTTT
TRBJ2-7 | TRBV5-6 | . | . | CASSGSTDGYEQYF | TGTGCCAGCAGCGGTTCCACGGACGGCTACGAGCAGTACTTC
TRBJ1-1 | TRBV11-2 | TRBD1 | . | CASSWRQGPRGTEAFF | TGTGCCAGCAGTTGGAGACAGGGTCCGAGGGGCACTGAAGCTTTCTTT
TRBJ2-1 | TRBV24-1 | TRBD1 | few | CATSDPGQGINEQFF | TGTGCCACCAGTGACCCGGGACAGGGGATTAATGAGCAGTTCTTC
TRBJ2-3 | TRBV7-9 | TRBD2 | many | CASSFSGGPTDTQYF | TGTGCCAGCAGCTTTAGCGGGGGCCCCACAGATACGCAGTATTTT
TRBJ1-6 | TRBV28 | TRBD1 | . | CAINGATGGFTSYNSPLHF | TGTGCCATCAACGGAGCGACAGGGGGGTTCACCTCCTATAATTCACCCCTCCACTTT
TRBJ2-1 | TRBV6-1 | TRBD2 | . | CASRLAGDFYNEQFF | TGTGCCAGCAGGCTAGCGGGCGACTTCTACAATGAGCAGTTCTTC